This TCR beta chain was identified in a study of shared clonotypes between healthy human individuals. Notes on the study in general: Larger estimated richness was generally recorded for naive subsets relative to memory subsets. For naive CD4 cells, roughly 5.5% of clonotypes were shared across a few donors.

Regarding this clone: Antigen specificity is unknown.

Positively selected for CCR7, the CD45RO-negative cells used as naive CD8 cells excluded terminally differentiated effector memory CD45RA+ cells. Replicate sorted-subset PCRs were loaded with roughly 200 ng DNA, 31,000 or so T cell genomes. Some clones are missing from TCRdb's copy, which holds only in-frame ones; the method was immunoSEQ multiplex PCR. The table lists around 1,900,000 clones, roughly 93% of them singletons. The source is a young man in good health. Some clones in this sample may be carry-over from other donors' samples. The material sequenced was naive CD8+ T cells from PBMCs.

The CDR3 DNA reads TGTGCCAGCAGTGAAGAGGAGGAGGGGGACTCCTACAATGAGCAGTTCTTC. Translated: CASSEEEEGDSYNEQFF. This chain connects TRBV2 to TRBJ2-1; D assignment may be TRBD1 or TRBD2 (6 bases each). The CDR3 extends over 17 amino acids. Deletions cut 1 base from V and 0 bases from J, with 13 bases between. CDR1 and CDR2 (germline): SNHLY, FYNNEI.